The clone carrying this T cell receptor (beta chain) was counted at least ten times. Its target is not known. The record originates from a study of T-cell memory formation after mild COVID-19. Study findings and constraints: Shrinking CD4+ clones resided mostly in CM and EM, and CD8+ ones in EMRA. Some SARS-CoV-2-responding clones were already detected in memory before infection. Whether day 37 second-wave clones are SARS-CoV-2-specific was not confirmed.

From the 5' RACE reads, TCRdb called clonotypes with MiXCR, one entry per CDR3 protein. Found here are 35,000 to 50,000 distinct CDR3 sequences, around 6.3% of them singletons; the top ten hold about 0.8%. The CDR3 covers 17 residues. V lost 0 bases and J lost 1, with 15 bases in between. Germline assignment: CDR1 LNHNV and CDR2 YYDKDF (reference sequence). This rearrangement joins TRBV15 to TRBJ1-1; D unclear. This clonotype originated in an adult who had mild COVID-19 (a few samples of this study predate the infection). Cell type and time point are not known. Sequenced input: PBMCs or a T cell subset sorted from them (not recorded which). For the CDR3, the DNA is TGTGCCACCAGCAGAGATAGCTTCCCGGCGAGGAACACTGAAGCTTTCTTT. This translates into CATSRDSFPARNTEAFF.